The present T cell receptor beta chain was sequenced within a study of blood T cell repertoires in COVID-19. In the study overall: Whether acute or convalescent, the COVID-19 samples came from the United States, Italy and Spain. Nucleic acid was either cDNA or gDNA, and it came from T cells, B-cell-depleted T cells, or PBMCs.

Per the original data handling: Scientists estimated how many nucleated cells there were by amplifying reference gene primers. Sequencing used immunoSEQ multiplex PCR; TCRdb keeps in-frame clones, though not all of them. The DNA was the basis for D and trimming; V, J and clone size are from that table. The data contain under 150,000 clones, over 65% of them singletons. This clone was detected ten times or more. CDR1 is GTSNPN and CDR2 is SVGIG in the germline V gene (reference sequence). V dropped 2 bases and J dropped 1; count of bases not matched to a gene: 8. The CDR3 runs 16 residues. The TCR originated in a man aged 30-40 years with acute or convalescent COVID-19. The V and J genes are TRBV30 and TRBJ1-2; TRBD1 matches 9 bases. Sequencing was carried out using peripheral blood. CDR3 sequence reads: CAWSRTGDPLNYGYTF. CDR3 nucleotides: TGTGCCTGGAGTCGGACAGGGGATCCCCTTAACTATGGCTACACCTTC.